The clone carrying this T cell receptor beta chain turned up a few times. The length of the CDR3 is 15 residues. From germline, CDR1 is SGHDT and CDR2 YYEEEE. The V and J ends lost 4 bases and 4 bases, in that order; junction bases with no gene match: 8. This sample is part of a study of T cell responses to AZD1222 COVID-19 vaccine. This table comes from immunoSEQ multiplex PCR, and its TCRdb copy is limited to in-frame clones, with some not included. The sample consists of around 72,000 clones, 80% to 90% of them appearing once. This material consisted of peripheral blood, taken on day 0 of AZD1222 vaccination. This clonotype was sampled from an adult in good health. The chain joins TRBV5-6 to TRBJ1-1; TRBD1 matches 9 bases. The CDR3 DNA is TGTGCCAGCAGCCCGGGACAGGGTGGCCCCACTGAAGCTTTCTTT. Its translation is CASSPGQGGPTEAFF.